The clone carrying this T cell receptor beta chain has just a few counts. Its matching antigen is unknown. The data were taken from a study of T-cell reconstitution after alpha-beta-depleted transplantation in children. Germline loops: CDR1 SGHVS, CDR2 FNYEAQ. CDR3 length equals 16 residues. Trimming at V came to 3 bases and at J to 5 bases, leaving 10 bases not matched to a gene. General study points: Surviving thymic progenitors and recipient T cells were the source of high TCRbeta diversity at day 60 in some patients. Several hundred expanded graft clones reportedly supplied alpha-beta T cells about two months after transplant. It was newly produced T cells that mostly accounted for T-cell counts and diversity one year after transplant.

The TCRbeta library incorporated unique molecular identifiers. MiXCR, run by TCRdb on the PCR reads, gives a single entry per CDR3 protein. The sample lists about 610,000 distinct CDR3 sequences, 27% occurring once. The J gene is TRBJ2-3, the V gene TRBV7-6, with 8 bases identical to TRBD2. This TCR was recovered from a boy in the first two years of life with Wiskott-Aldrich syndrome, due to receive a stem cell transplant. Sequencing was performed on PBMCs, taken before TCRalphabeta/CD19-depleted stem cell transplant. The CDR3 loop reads CASSLRRAGERDTQYF. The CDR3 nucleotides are TGTGCCAGCAGCTTGCGTCGAGCGGGAGAAAGAGATACGCAGTATTTT. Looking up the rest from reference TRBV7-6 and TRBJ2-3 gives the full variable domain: GAGVSQSPRYKVTKRGQDVALRCDPISGHVSLYWYRQALGQGPEFLTYFNYEAQQDKSGLPNDRFSAERPEGSISTLTIQRTEQRDSAMYRCASSLRRAGERDTQYFGPGTRLTVL.